A selection of T cell receptor beta chains follows, all from one sample in a study of human T cells and chemical hapten exposure. TCRdb ran MiXCR on the RACE reads and lists one entry per CDR3 protein. The profile shows some 340,000 distinct CDR3 sequences, around 7% of them singletons. Here the sequenced sample was whole blood, taken in connection with sensitization to the hapten diphenylcyclopropenone (DPC). The receptors here all came from a woman in her late teens or twenties with alopecia areata. Some clones in this sample may be carry-over from other donors' samples. CDR3s include the opening cysteine and the closing phenylalanine or tryptophan. Fields, in order: J gene, clone size, V gene, CDR3 protein. Not all rows give a size; the values are once, few, many and, for expanded clones, a class.

TRBJ2-3 | few | TRBV20-1 | CSAKRGGRPDTQYF
TRBJ2-7 | few | TRBV6-2/TRBV6-3 | CASSYGPGSYEQYF
TRBJ2-1 | . | TRBV12-3/TRBV12-4 | CASSPRPFNEQFF
TRBJ1-1 | many | TRBV25-1 | CASSDRVGTEAFF
TRBJ2-5 | . | TRBV12-3/TRBV12-4 | CASSYGAGKETQYF
TRBJ1-1 | few | TRBV5-1 | CASSSPGQPSEAFF
TRBJ1-3 | . | TRBV9 | CASSVGISGNTIYF
TRBJ1-1 | . | TRBV3-1 | CASSQEGEMRAFF
TRBJ1-2 | many | TRBV20-1 | CSARSVYGYTF
TRBJ2-2 | many | TRBV3-1 | CASSQGGPPLFF
TRBJ1-1 | few | TRBV12-3/TRBV12-4 | CASSARDLNTEAFF
TRBJ1-3 | many | TRBV12-5 | CASGLEPSSGNTIYF
TRBJ1-3 | . | TRBV11-2 | CASESRTDSGNTIYF
TRBJ1-2 | few | TRBV5-1 | CASSSHGTSDGYTF
TRBJ1-2 | few | TRBV12-3/TRBV12-4 | CASSQPGQKDGYTF
TRBJ2-1 | . | TRBV6-5 | CASSYYRFWVGGSREYNEQFF
TRBJ2-7 | many | TRBV10-3 | CAISDHDFLYEQYF
TRBJ2-7 | many | TRBV12-3/TRBV12-4 | CASARNPYEQYF
TRBJ2-7 | . | TRBV11-2 | CASSLSTSGLSYEQYF
TRBJ2-1 | few | TRBV12-3/TRBV12-4 | CASSLPGLPYNEQFF
TRBJ2-1 | many | TRBV24-1 | CATSDVTGGNEQFF
TRBJ1-2 | few | TRBV25-1 | CASGGEPGRIYGYTF
TRBJ2-3 | . | TRBV21-1 | CASSKTGTATDTQYF
TRBJ1-5 | few | TRBV7-3 | CASSSEFGQPQHF
TRBJ2-2 | few | TRBV12-3/TRBV12-4 | CASSRWTGAINTGELFF
TRBJ2-7 | many | TRBV11-2 | CASSQPRAGSSYEQYF
TRBJ2-7 | . | TRBV20-1 | CSASPGTGAYEQYF
TRBJ2-1 | few | TRBV27 | CASGHTTGAPSYNEQFF
TRBJ1-5 | many | TRBV7-2 | CASSFSENQPQHF
TRBJ1-5 | many | TRBV12-3/TRBV12-4 | CASSLGTGVWIQPQHF
TRBJ2-7 | few | TRBV11-1 | CASRGRTEFGVYEQYF
TRBJ2-3 | . | TRBV13 | CASSQPDFTDTQYF
TRBJ2-7 | . | TRBV3-1 | CASSQGSSYEQYF
TRBJ2-6 | . | TRBV12-3/TRBV12-4 | CASSPTGQGISGANVLTF
TRBJ2-6 | many | TRBV6-4 | CASSDEAGGGSGANVLTF
TRBJ2-3 | . | TRBV29-1 | CSVEDAPGPSTDTQYF
TRBJ1-3 | few | TRBV20-1 | CSARSESGYTIYF
TRBJ2-3 | many | TRBV10-3 | CAIRGTSVQLDTQYF
TRBJ1-6 | few | TRBV20-1 | CSAPGTGGNSPLHF
TRBJ2-3 | many | TRBV28 | CASGSFTTQYF
TRBJ2-1 | few | TRBV27 | CASKGRMLNEQFF
TRBJ2-7 | many | TRBV25-1 | CASSGGEQYF
TRBJ1-1 | . | TRBV6-5 | CASRAGTAIEAFF
TRBJ1-4 | . | TRBV6-5 | CASSYSIGHPQGEKLFF
TRBJ2-3 | . | TRBV10-3 | CAISVSAGSLVTDTQYF
TRBJ2-7 | . | TRBV6-6 | CASRKNREAYEQYF
TRBJ2-4 | few | TRBV6-6 | CASRLAGDLIAKNIQYF
TRBJ2-1 | many | TRBV6-2/TRBV6-3 | CASSWTSIGNEQFF
TRBJ1-5 | few | TRBV12-3/TRBV12-4 | CASSSKGNNQPQHF
TRBJ2-7 | . | TRBV29-1 | CSVQGVSEQYF
TRBJ2-2 | many | TRBV29-1 | CSALKGQGTGELFF
TRBJ2-6 | many | TRBV5-1 | CASSSLTGTGAANVLTF
TRBJ2-6 | . | TRBV7-3 | CASSLKAGGGSGANVLTF
TRBJ2-2 | . | TRBV29-1 | CSVDGQGNTGELFF
TRBJ1-2 | many | TRBV6-5 | CASSRLGPDRGYYGYTF